This entry lists 15 T cell receptor beta chains sequenced from one sample in a study of T cells in severe cutaneous drug reactions. The donors had carbamazepine-induced Stevens-Johnson syndrome or toxic epidermal necrolysis. Libraries were made by iRepertoire multiplex PCR with TCR subtype-specific primers for bulk and single-cell sequencing. With the multiplex PCR reads reprocessed, TCRdb shows one record per CDR3 protein and no DNA. Its table lists tens of thousands of distinct CDR3 sequences. The sample consisted of PBMCs. The receptors derive from a human donor with toxic epidermal necrolysis, a severe cutaneous drug reaction.

This sequence joins TRBV4-2 and TRBJ1-1; TCRdb outputs TRBD1, but without DNA this stays unchecked. Germline V gene sequence: CDR1 LGHNA, CDR2 YNFKEQ. This CDR3 is 16 amino acids long. CDR3 in amino acids: CASSQAGQGANTEAFF.

The chain combines TRBV28 with TRBJ1-5. There are 16 residues in the CDR3. Germline CDR1 and CDR2: MDHEN and SYDVKM. CDR3 amino acids: CASRTRAGRNNQPQHF.

The chain has TRBV12-3 or TRBV12-4 and TRBJ2-1; the D call from TCRdb, TRBD1, cannot be confirmed without DNA. This CDR3 contains 14 residues. The CDR3: CASSLAPPSNEQFF.

The gene calls are TRBV29-1 and TRBJ2-5; TCRdb picks TRBD1, but there is no DNA to check that call. This CDR3 is built from 13 residues. CDR1 and CDR2 (germline): SQVTM, ANQGSEA. The chain's CDR3 is CSFAGTGKETQYF.

The chain uses TRBV18 and TRBJ1-6; checking the TCRdb D call of TRBD1 is not possible without DNA. The length of the CDR3 is 14 residues. Germline CDR1 and CDR2: KGHSH and LQKENI. The CDR3 sequence: CASSPIRVVSPLHF. The entire variable domain, with the rest obtained from reference TRBV18 and TRBJ1-6, is as follows: NAGVMQNPRHLVRRRGQEARLRCSPMKGHSHVYWYRQLPEEGLKFMVYLQKENIIDESGMPKERFSAEFPKEGPSILRIQQVVRGDSAAYFCASSPIRVVSPLHFGNGTRLTVT.

The chain recombines TRBV9 with TRBJ2-1; no DNA is available, so the TRBD2 call from TCRdb remains unchecked. The CDR3 sequence is 14 residues long. Germline CDR1 reads SGDLS; CDR2 reads YYNGEE. The CDR3 here is CASSVNLAGVEQFF. The whole variable domain, remainder taken from reference TRBV9 and TRBJ2-1, is DSGVTQTPKHLITATGQRVTLRCSPRSGDLSVYWYQQSLDQGLQFLIQYYNGEERAKGNILERFSAQQFPDLHSELNLSSLELGDSALYFCASSVNLAGVEQFFGPGTRLTVL.

The chain links TRBV29-1 to TRBJ1-3; the D call from TCRdb, TRBD1, cannot be confirmed without DNA. The CDR3 consists of 12 residues. Per germline, CDR1 SQVTM and CDR2 ANQGSEA. CDR3 in amino acids: CSVGTRGNTIYF.

This clonotype shows up as medium-sized by frequency. The V and J genes are TRBV18 and TRBJ1-5. Germline CDR1 and CDR2: KGHSH and LQKENI. This CDR3 has 15 amino acids. The CDR3 loop is CASSPNGPGNQPQHF.

The chain combines TRBV5-5 with TRBJ2-6; lacking DNA, the TRBD1 call made by TCRdb goes unchecked. The CDR3 loop spans 19 amino acids. CDR1 and CDR2 from the germline V gene are SGHKS and YYEKEE (reference sequence). The CDR3 loop reads CASSKRDRGLNSGANVLTF.

CDR3 amino acids: CASSFGDTSGHEQFF. The chain recombines TRBV12-3 or TRBV12-4 with TRBJ2-1; the TRBD1 assignment by TCRdb is unverifiable without DNA. This CDR3 is 15 amino acids long.

V gene TRBV29-1 combines with J gene TRBJ1-1; TCRdb designates TRBD1, a call that cannot be tested without DNA. The CDR3 runs to 15 residues. The germline CDR1 and CDR2 sequences are SQVTM and ANQGSEA. This CDR3 reads CSARGQGGFGTEAFF.

The chain joins TRBV18 to TRBJ2-5; TCRdb designates TRBD1, a call that cannot be tested without DNA. The V gene's germline CDR1 is KGHSH and CDR2 LQKENI. The length of the CDR3 is 15 residues. The CDR3 region is CASSPPVAGTETQYF.

The gene calls are TRBV19 and TRBJ1-3; TCRdb designates TRBD1, a call that cannot be tested without DNA. CDR1 and CDR2 from the germline V gene are LNHDA and SQIVND (reference sequence). This CDR3 has 15 residues. This chain's CDR3 is CASSIGDSSGNTIYF.

The chain carries TRBV2 and TRBJ2-4; TCRdb selects TRBD2, and the lack of DNA leaves this call unchecked. Germline V gene data show CDR1 as SNHLY and CDR2 as FYNNEI. The CDR3 runs to 14 residues. The CDR3 here is CASSELLVGDIQYF.

The V call is TRBV20-1, the J call TRBJ1-2; TCRdb calls TRBD1, which cannot be checked without DNA. Germline V lookup: CDR1 DFQATT, CDR2 SNEGSKA (reference sequence). The CDR3 runs to 14 residues. CDR3 region: CSARIGQPNYGYTF.